One sample yielded the 2 T cell receptor beta chains listed below, sequenced in a study of blood T cell repertoires in COVID-19. Measured with immunoSEQ multiplex PCR; TCRdb has only the in-frame clones, and not every one. The data show around 82,000 clones, roughly 85% seen once. The specimen was peripheral blood. Receptor source: a man aged 50 to 59 with COVID-19, enrolled during active disease.

This clone was seen a handful of times. V is TRBV6-6 and J is TRBJ1-3; the D gene is possibly TRBD1 (6 bases). CDR3 length: 16 residues. V was shortened by 5 bases and J by 3 bases, with 17 bases between the two germline ends. The V gene's germline CDR1 is MNHNY and CDR2 SVGAGI (reference sequence). In nucleotides, the CDR3 is TGTGCCAGCAGTCCACGGCGGGGGGCGGTTGGAAACACCATATATTTT. Its translation: CASSPRRGAVGNTIYF.

This clone was counted a few times. V usage is TRBV12-2 and J usage is TRBJ2-2; TRBD1 is the table's D call and was not checked against the DNA. TRBV12-2 is deemed a pseudogene. This CDR3 has 15 residues. DNA for the CDR3: TGTGCAAGTCGCCCCTCGACAGGGTGGGCCGGGGAGCTGTTTTTT. Translating it yields CASRPSTGWAGELFF.